A single sample is the source of the 14 T cell receptor beta chains below, sequenced in a study of CD8+ T cells in alopecia areata. Treatment given: oral pan-JAK inhibitor, 5-10 mg twice daily. After isolation, RNA underwent reverse transcription to generate cDNA as the sequencing template. TCRdb keeps only in-frame clones here, not all; method: immunoSEQ multiplex PCR. The sample has 200,000 to 250,000 clones; more than 45% are singletons. Sample: CD4+ T cells sorted from blood, taken at week 4, from a patient treated with tofacitinib. Every receptor here comes from a human donor with alopecia areata.

This chain uses TRBV9 with TRBJ1-1, with D tentatively TRBD1 (6 bases). This CDR3 comprises 15 residues. Trimming stripped 4 bases from V and 0 bases from J, with 13 bases between. From germline, CDR1 is SGDLS and CDR2 YYNGEE. CDR3 region: CASSPGDTLNTEAFF. The CDR3 DNA reads as TGTGCCAGCAGCCCGGGGGACACCTTGAACACTGAAGCTTTCTTT.

CDR3 sequence reads: CASSRGNRGLSNEKLFF. CDR3 coding DNA: TGTGCCAGTTCTAGGGGGAACAGGGGGCTTTCTAATGAAAAACTGTTTTTT. The chain has TRBV25-1 and TRBJ1-4; TRBD1 aligns across 9 bases. V dropped 9 bases and J dropped 3; count of bases not matched to a gene: 14. The CDR3 consists of 17 residues. Germline lookup yields CDR1 MGHDK and CDR2 SYGVNS.

This clone is a singleton in its sample. The gene calls are TRBV27 and TRBJ2-3, with TRBD1 matching 7 bases. This CDR3 is built from 16 residues. Germline assignment: CDR1 MNHEY and CDR2 SMNVEV (reference sequence). J was trimmed by 2 bases and V by 7 bases; bases with no gene match: 12. Here the CDR3 reads CASTDSPGQYTDTQYF. In nucleotides, the CDR3 is TGTGCCAGCACGGACTCCCCGGGACAGTACACAGATACGCAGTATTTT.

This clone came up many times. The rearrangement joins TRBV19 to TRBJ2-2, with unresolved D. The CDR3 extends over 14 amino acids. Per the germline V gene, CDR1 is LNHDA and CDR2 is SQIVND (reference sequence). Trimming pared 2 bases from V and 3 bases from J, leaving 7 bases between. CDR3 region: CASSITPHTGELFF. The CDR3 nucleotides read TGTGCCAGTAGTATAACACCTCACACCGGGGAGCTGTTTTTT.

This clone was seen a single time. The chain links TRBV5-1 to TRBJ2-7; 7 nucleotides line up with TRBD2. The V and J ends lost 2 bases and 2 bases, in that order; junction bases with no gene match: 7. Germline assignment: CDR1 SGHRS and CDR2 YFSETQ. CDR3 length: 15 amino acids. The CDR3 loop reads CASSFRAGSPYEQYF. CDR3 in DNA: TGCGCCAGCAGCTTCAGAGCGGGGTCCCCCTACGAGCAGTACTTC.

The rearrangement links TRBV9 to TRBJ1-2; tentatively, D is TRBD1 (5 bases). This CDR3 is 13 amino acids long. V was trimmed by 3 bases and J by 13 bases, leaving 19 bases between them. Germline V CDR1 and CDR2: SGDLS, YYNGEE. DNA of the CDR3: TGTGCCAGCAGCGAATCTATTGGGACGGTCGGCACCTTC. This sequence encodes CASSESIGTVGTF.

This clone has a handful of counts. This sequence joins TRBV6-6 and TRBJ2-1; D gene unclear. V was cut by 10 bases and J by 0 bases, with 13 bases left in between. The CDR3 is 14 amino acids. The V gene's germline CDR1 is MNHNY and CDR2 SVGAGI (reference sequence). The DNA for the CDR3 is TGTGCCATTTCGTCAACCGACTCCTACAATGAGCAGTTCTTC. It encodes CAISSTDSYNEQFF.

The rearrangement joins TRBV13 to TRBJ2-5; 9 bases match TRBD1. V was clipped by 5 bases and J by 4 bases; unmatched bases: 11. CDR3 length: 16 amino acids. The germline gives CDR1 PRHDT, CDR2 FYEKMQ (reference sequence). This CDR3 is CASSQYPGQGRETQYF. The CDR3 DNA reads as TGTGCCAGCAGCCAATACCCGGGACAGGGCAGAGAGACCCAGTACTTC.

This clone appeared once. The chain is built from TRBV4-3 and TRBJ2-7; D perhaps matches TRBD2 (6 bases). This CDR3 is 18 amino acids long. Germline values: CDR1 LGHNA, CDR2 YSLEER. Trimming took off 5 bases at V and 2 bases at J, with 25 bases between the two ends. The CDR3 DNA follows: TGCGCCAGCAGCTATATGCAGGCGTCGGGACTGAGCCCCTACGAGCAGTACTTC. It encodes CASSYMQASGLSPYEQYF.

The DNA of the CDR3 is TGTGCCAGCCCCCGACAGGGGACCCAGCATTTT. This codes for CASPRQGTQHF. The genes are TRBV2 and TRBJ1-5, with TRBD1 matching over 8 bases. The CDR3 is 11 residues long. CDR1 is SNHLY and CDR2 is FYNNEI in the germline V gene. V lost 8 bases and J lost 11; bases outside the gene matches: 5.

The genes are TRBV29-1 and TRBJ1-1, with a possible D match to TRBD1 (6 bases). Germline CDR1 and CDR2: SQVTM and ANQGSEA. This CDR3 has 13 amino acids. The V end lost 6 bases, the J end lost 2 bases, and 13 bases lay between the germline ends. DNA of the CDR3: TGCAGCGTCTCCAGACAGGATAACACTGAAGCTTTCTTT. Its translation: CSVSRQDNTEAFF.

There are many counts of this clone. The chain is built from TRBV6-1 and TRBJ1-5, with 8 bases matching TRBD1. The CDR3 extends over 15 amino acids. V was clipped by 4 bases and J by 5 bases; unmatched bases: 7. The germline CDR1 and CDR2 sequences are MNHNS and SASEGT. In DNA form, the CDR3 reads TGTGCCAGCAGTGGCACGGGGACAGGCGATCAGCCCCAGCATTTT. Residues: CASSGTGTGDQPQHF.

This rearrangement joins TRBV30 to TRBJ1-1; no definite D call. From germline, CDR1 is GTSNPN and CDR2 SVGIG (reference sequence). The CDR3 is 14 amino acids. Trimming took off 1 base at V and 1 base at J, with 10 bases between the two ends. The CDR3 DNA reads TGTGCCTGGAGTGCGTACCGACAGAACACTGAAGCTTTCTTT. It yields the protein CAWSAYRQNTEAFF.

This sequence joins TRBV7-9 and TRBJ2-7; 12 nucleotides align to TRBD1. The length of the CDR3 is 18 residues. From germline, CDR1 is SEHNR and CDR2 FQNEAQ (reference sequence). V shed 4 bases, J shed 0 bases, and the junction held 10 bases outside the gene matches. The CDR3 sequence is CASSSGQGAKVLSYEQYF. CDR3 in DNA: TGTGCCAGCAGCTCGGGACAGGGGGCAAAAGTACTCTCCTACGAGCAGTACTTC.